This is a list of T cell receptor beta chains from one sample in a study of PD-1 blockade in classical Hodgkin lymphoma. Repertoires were generated with immunoSEQ multiplex PCR, while TCRdb's copy carries only in-frame clones and drops some. This sample has 6,000 to 7,500 clones; 45% to 55% occur once, and the top ten carry 15%. The source was CD8+ T cells from blood, collected at baseline. The receptors were gathered from a human donor with classical Hodgkin lymphoma. Each CDR3 is given with its conserved first and last residue. D genes are given only for firm matches. Not all rows give a size; the values are once, few, many and, for expanded clones, a class.

clone_size	d_call	v_call	j_call	cdr3_nt	cdr3_aa
-	-	TRBV2	TRBJ2-6	TGTGCCAGCAGTGAACTCCACTCTGGGGCCAACGTCCTGACTTTC	CASSELHSGANVLTF
once	TRBD1	TRBV11-1	TRBJ2-7	TGTGCCAGCAGCTCACGGGGACAGGCCCCCGAGCAGTACTTC	CASSSRGQAPEQYF
-	TRBD1	TRBV28	TRBJ1-2	TGTGCCAGCAGTTTAAGGACAGGGAACGGCTACACCTTC	CASSLRTGNGYTF
-	-	TRBV5-5	TRBJ2-7	TGTGCCAGCAGCATCGGAAGGGGCCACGAGCAGTACTTC	CASSIGRGHEQYF
few	TRBD1	TRBV4-2	TRBJ1-5	TGTGCCAGCAGCCAAGATCGGGGACAGTCAGATCAGCCCCAGCATTTT	CASSQDRGQSDQPQHF
-	-	TRBV7-9	TRBJ2-7	TGTGCCAGCACCTTCACAGGGCACTACGAGCAGTACTTC	CASTFTGHYEQYF
-	TRBD1	TRBV19	TRBJ2-7	TGTGCCAGTAGTCCCGGGACAGGGGCCTACGAGCAGTACTTC	CASSPGTGAYEQYF
-	-	TRBV27	TRBJ2-3	TGTGCCAGCAGACTATCCCCGGGACCAAGAAGGGGAGATACGCAGTATTTT	CASRLSPGPRRGDTQYF
few	TRBD1	TRBV18	TRBJ2-7	TGTGCCAGCTCCGACAGGGTAAACTCCTACGAGCAGTACTTC	CASSDRVNSYEQYF
few	-	TRBV7-8	TRBJ2-1	TGTGCCAGCAGCTTAGAAGGCTTCAGCTCCTACAATGAGCAGTTCTTC	CASSLEGFSSYNEQFF
-	TRBD1	TRBV27	TRBJ2-4	TGTGCCAGCGGACCCCTTGACAGGGCGGACATTCAGTACTTC	CASGPLDRADIQYF
-	TRBD2	TRBV5-5	TRBJ2-1	TGTGCCAGCAGCTTGCTGCTAGCGGGAGAATTATATGAGCAGTTCTTC	CASSLLLAGELYEQFF
-	TRBD1	TRBV6-5	TRBJ1-2	TGTGCCAGCAGTTACTCGGGCAGGGGGTCAGATGGCTACACCTTC	CASSYSGRGSDGYTF
-	-	TRBV7-6	TRBJ1-2	TGTGCCAGCAGCAACGGCTCTCGAAAGACCTATGGCTACACCTTC	CASSNGSRKTYGYTF
-	-	TRBV6-1	TRBJ2-7	TGTGCCAGCAGTGAAGGGGTGGGGACCGCTACCTACGAGCAGTACTTC	CASSEGVGTATYEQYF
-	TRBD2	TRBV19	TRBJ2-1	TGTGCCAGTAGTATAGTGCCTAGCGGGACCTACAATGAGCAGTTCTTC	CASSIVPSGTYNEQFF
-	TRBD1	TRBV13	TRBJ2-3	TGTGCCAGCAGCTTAGCGGGGACAGTCGCTCAGGGGGCAGATACGCAGTATTTT	CASSLAGTVAQGADTQYF
-	-	TRBV11-2	TRBJ2-3	TGTGCCAGCAGCTTCATGAGGACTAGCACAGATACGCAGTATTTT	CASSFMRTSTDTQYF
few	-	TRBV28	TRBJ2-7	TGTGCCAGTAGTGACCGGGACGGGTACGAGCAGTACTTC	CASSDRDGYEQYF
-	-	TRBV28	TRBJ1-5	TGTGCCAGCACCCAAGGGGGGGCGCAGCCCCAGCATTTT	CASTQGGAQPQHF
-	TRBD2	TRBV7-9	TRBJ2-3	TGTGCCAGCAGCATACTGGGACTAGCGGGGACAGATACGCAGTATTTT	CASSILGLAGTDTQYF
few	TRBD2	TRBV10-3	TRBJ2-2	TGTGCCATCAGTGTTAGCGGGCCACCGCAGAACACCGGGGAGCTGTTTTTT	CAISVSGPPQNTGELFF
-	TRBD1	TRBV5-1	TRBJ1-6	TGCGCCAGCAGTTCGGGCGGACAGGGGTTTAATTCACCCCTCCACTTT	CASSSGGQGFNSPLHF
-	-	TRBV9	TRBJ2-1	TGTGCCAGCAGCGGACTGGGCGCTTCCTTAAATGAGCAGTTCTTC	CASSGLGASLNEQFF
-	-	TRBV4-1	TRBJ1-5	TGCGCCAGCAGCCAAGATGGTCGGAGCAATCAGCCCCAGCATTTT	CASSQDGRSNQPQHF
-	TRBD2	TRBV5-4	TRBJ2-2	TGTGCCAGCAGCTGGGGACTAGCGGGAGGTACGAACACCGGGGAGCTGTTTTTT	CASSWGLAGGTNTGELFF
-	-	TRBV6-6	TRBJ2-7	TGTGCCAGCAGTTCAACGGCGGCTCAGGGAGTGTACGAGCAGTACTTC	CASSSTAAQGVYEQYF
-	-	TRBV19	TRBJ2-3	TGTGCCAGTAGTCTCCGGGGGTCCACAGATACGCAGTATTTT	CASSLRGSTDTQYF
-	-	TRBV19	TRBJ1-1	TGTGCCAGTAGTTGGGGAGATAGCCTGAAGACTGAAGCTTTCTTT	CASSWGDSLKTEAFF
medium-sized	TRBD1	TRBV10-3	TRBJ2-7	TGTGCCATCAGTCCGAGCGGACAGGGCTACGAGCAGTACTTC	CAISPSGQGYEQYF
medium-sized	-	TRBV19	TRBJ2-1	TGTGCCAGTAGTACAAGATCACTCAATGAGCAGTTCTTC	CASSTRSLNEQFF
-	-	TRBV10-3	TRBJ2-3	TGTGCCATCAGTGATGGGACGATCACCACAGATACGCAGTATTTT	CAISDGTITTDTQYF
-	TRBD2	TRBV14	TRBJ2-7	TGTGCCAGCAGCCAAGAGGCTAGCGGGAGACCCTCCTACGAGCAGTACTTC	CASSQEASGRPSYEQYF